The clone carrying this T cell receptor (beta chain) was observed once. Its antigen remains unidentified. The data were produced by immunoSEQ multiplex PCR, yet TCRdb's version contains in-frame clones alone and is incomplete. The table records some 47,000 clones, 81% of them present only once. The data were obtained in a study of a mutant IDH1 vaccine in newly diagnosed glioma. Study background: Every participant had undergone radiotherapy, temozolomide, or both before, and most underwent both. At week 35 came visit V12, and visit V13 followed at week 47.

CDR1 and CDR2 from the germline V gene are SEHNR and FQNEAQ (reference sequence). The CDR3 has 13 residues. V was cut by 9 bases and J by 4 bases, with 13 bases left in between. Regarding time point: week 35, safety follow-up. In every dose of vaccine, 300 ug of mutant IDH1 20-mer peptide was given alongside topical imiquimod. Sequenced material: PBMCs, taken from a glioma patient whose treatment included an IDH1 peptide vaccine. The source of this sequence is a woman aged 40 to 50 with glioma. Some clones in this sample may be carry-over from other donors' samples. The chain combines TRBV7-9 with TRBJ1-3; D gene uncertain. CDR3 loop: CASRTFSGNTIYF. The CDR3 region has the DNA TGTGCCAGTAGGACTTTCTCAGGAAACACCATATATTTT.